This T cell receptor beta chain was obtained from a study of blood T cell repertoires in COVID-19. Overall study: COVID-19 samples from acute and convalescent phases originated in the United States, Italy and Spain.

Using immunoSEQ multiplex PCR, the repertoire was profiled, and TCRdb retains in-frame clones only, with some absent. This table holds 8,500 to 10,000 clones, around 84% found once. The CDR3 extends over 16 amino acids. CDR1 is MGHRA and CDR2 is YSYEKL in the germline V gene. The germline V and J ends were trimmed by 0 bases and 3 bases, with 15 bases remaining between them. This TCR was sampled from a human donor in a cohort sampled during active COVID-19. Source material: peripheral blood. The chain carries TRBV4-1 and TRBJ2-7; possible D gene TRBD2, 5 bases. In DNA, the CDR3 is TGCGCCAGCAGCCAAGAAGGGAGTGCTCTACGCTACGAGCAGTACTTC. It encodes CASSQEGSALRYEQYF.